This TCR beta chain was identified in a study of CD8 T cells in ankylosing spondylitis. Study results and caveats: Seemingly distinctive of ankylosing spondylitis blood was a TCR beta motif formed by eight highly homologous variants. Reportedly, matched ankylosing spondylitis synovial fluid was significantly enriched for disease-linked clones.

It was by quantitative 5'-RACE with molecular barcodes that TCR beta libraries were made. TCRdb itself ran the 5' RACE reads through MiXCR, one entry per CDR3 protein. The sample records about 150,000 distinct CDR3 sequences, 25% to 35% being singletons. Regarding this clonotype: Its antigen is unidentified.

V gave up 4 bases and J gave up 15 bases; unmatched junction bases: 25. CDR3 length: 18 amino acids. Germline CDR1 and CDR2: SGHAT and FQNNGV. The rearrangement joins TRBV11-2 to TRBJ2-1; the match to TRBD2 covers 9 bases. The sample comprised synovial fluid, either unsorted or a sorted T cell fraction (not recorded which). This TCR came from a male donor with ankylosing spondylitis. The chain's CDR3 is CASSSGGGFPRLAASPFF. CDR3 nucleotides: TGTGCCAGCAGCTCAGGAGGGGGTTTCCCCAGACTAGCGGCCTCCCCGTTCTTC.